The sample holds a few counts of the clone carrying this TCR beta chain. The data stem from a study of blood T cell repertoires in COVID-19. Looking at the study overall: The United States, Italy and Spain provided the acute and convalescent COVID-19 samples. PBMCs, B-cell-depleted T cells, or T cells provided the cDNA or gDNA that made up the material.

Original data processing: From reference gene primer amplification, estimates of nucleated cell counts were derived. Assay: immunoSEQ multiplex PCR; the TCRdb copy retains only in-frame clones and omits some. V and J calls plus clone size are reproduced from that table; the DNA served to infer D and trimming. The table shows some 120,000 clones, with roughly 87% occurring only once. Germline assignment: CDR1 LNHDA and CDR2 SQIVND (reference sequence). J gave up 0 bases and V 6 bases, and 7 bases lay outside the gene matches. CDR3 length: 15 amino acids. The receptor comes from a woman aged 80 or over with acute or convalescent COVID-19. The chain is built from TRBV19 and TRBJ1-1; TRBD1 aligns across 7 bases. The sample consisted of peripheral blood. The CDR3 DNA reads TGTGCCAGTAGACGGGACAGTTTAATGAACACTGAAGCTTTCTTT. Protein product: CASRRDSLMNTEAFF. Full variable domain (missing parts from reference TRBV19 and TRBJ1-1): DGGITQSPKYLFRKEGQNVTLSCEQNLNHDAMYWYRQDPGQGLRLIYYSQIVNDFQKGDIAEGYSVSREKKESFPLTVTSAQKNPTAFYLCASRRDSLMNTEAFFGQGTRLTVV.